A single sample gave rise to the 26 T cell receptor beta chains below, sequenced in a study of response to subunit inactivated influenza vaccine. TCRdb redid the calling of the RT-PCR reads with MiXCR, one entry per CDR3 protein. The sample has around 580,000 distinct CDR3 sequences; about an eighth are singletons. Material: PBMCs from blood, obtained on the day of vaccination. Every receptor here comes from a man in his fifties who received an inactivated influenza vaccine.

The V call is TRBV10-1, the J call TRBJ2-5, with 7 bases aligning to TRBD1. This CDR3 is 10 amino acids long. Germline V lookup: CDR1 WNHNN, CDR2 SYGVQD (reference sequence). The trim removed 10 bases at V and 13 bases at J, leaving 9 bases unmatched. The CDR3 region has the DNA TGCGCCACCATCCGGGACAGCCTGTACTTC. It codes for CATIRDSLYF.

The sample holds a few counts of this clonotype. The V and J genes are TRBV2 and TRBJ2-5; D remains unclear. V was shortened by 4 bases and J by 5 bases, with 8 bases between the two germline ends. Germline assignment: CDR1 SNHLY and CDR2 FYNNEI. This CDR3 has 12 residues. The CDR3 DNA reads as TGTGCCAGCAGTGGCGCCGCTGAGACCCAGTACTTC. It encodes CASSGAAETQYF.

This chain joins TRBV20-1 and TRBJ1-1, with a possible D match to TRBD1 (5 bases). V was clipped by 0 bases and J by 0 bases, with 8 bases between them. The CDR3 extends over 14 amino acids. Germline V gene data show CDR1 as DFQATT and CDR2 as SNEGSKA (reference sequence). CDR3 nucleotide sequence: TGCAGTGCTAGAGAAGGACACTTGAACACTGAAGCTTTCTTT. This translates into CSAREGHLNTEAFF.

The V call is TRBV7-2, the J call TRBJ2-1; no clear D. Germline CDR1 SGHTA, CDR2 FQGNSA. CDR3 length equals 15 residues. Trimming pared 5 bases from V and 0 bases from J, leaving 11 bases between. The CDR3 spells CASSPDLSSYNEQFF. The DNA of the CDR3 is TGTGCCAGCAGCCCTGATCTCAGCTCCTACAATGAGCAGTTCTTC. Together with reference TRBV7-2 and TRBJ2-1, the CDR3 gives the full variable domain: GAGVSQSPSNKVTEKGKDVELRCDPISGHTALYWYRQSLGQGLEFLIYFQGNSAPDKSGLPSDRFSAERTGGSVSTLTIQRTQQEDSAVYLCASSPDLSSYNEQFFGPGTRLTVL.

This sequence joins TRBV11-3 and TRBJ2-3, with 10 bases identical to TRBD1. The length of the CDR3 is 15 residues. The V segment lost 4 bases and the J segment 3 bases; nucleotides outside the gene matches: 4. Per the germline V gene, CDR1 is SGHNT and CDR2 is YENEEA. Here the CDR3 DNA reads TGTGCCAGCAGCTCGACAGGGGGCAGGACAGATACGCAGTATTTT. This codes for CASSSTGGRTDTQYF.

This clonotype occurred a few times. The chain links TRBV4-2 to TRBJ2-1; TRBD2 agrees at 12 bases. Germline V gene data show CDR1 as LGHNA and CDR2 as YNFKEQ. V lost 2 bases, J lost 1 base, and 6 bases stayed unmatched. The CDR3 contains 18 residues. CDR3 nucleotide sequence: TGTGCCAGCAGCCAACTAGCGGGAGGGGAGAGATCCTACAATGAGCAGTTCTTC. Protein sequence: CASSQLAGGERSYNEQFF.

This clonotype was seen more than once but under ten times. V and J are TRBV4-3 and TRBJ2-1; TRBD2 aligns across 9 bases. The V gene end was trimmed by 0 bases and the J gene end by 5 bases; junction bases not matched to a gene: 8. This CDR3 has 17 residues. Germline CDR1 and CDR2: LGHNA and YSLEER. The CDR3 coding sequence is TGCGCCAGCAGCCAAGATCCTGCGGGGGGGCCTAACAATGAGCAGTTCTTC. It specifies CASSQDPAGGPNNEQFF.

The sample holds many counts of this clonotype. The V call is TRBV7-2, the J call TRBJ1-3; D remains unclear. CDR3 length: 17 amino acids. The ends were cut back, 1 base at V and 0 bases at J, with 13 bases in the middle. The V gene's germline CDR1 is SGHTA and CDR2 FQGNSA. CDR3 in DNA: TGTGCCAGCAGCTTAGTCGCCGTTGTCGGCTCTGGAAACACCATATATTTT. Protein sequence: CASSLVAVVGSGNTIYF.

This clonotype appeared many times. V usage is TRBV20-1 and J usage is TRBJ2-7, with D maybe TRBD1 (5 bases). Germline lookup yields CDR1 DFQATT and CDR2 SNEGSKA (reference sequence). The CDR3 runs to 13 residues. V lost 3 bases and J 5 bases, leaving 14 bases between the germline ends. DNA of the CDR3: TGCAGTGCTAGCGACGGTGGGGCAAACGAGCAGTACTTC. It yields the protein CSASDGGANEQYF.

The table lists this clonotype with a few counts. The chain employs TRBV5-1 and TRBJ2-3; the match to TRBD2 covers 8 bases. The CDR3 consists of 15 residues. V was clipped by 1 base and J by 2 bases; unmatched bases: 3. Germline CDR1 SGHRS, CDR2 YFSETQ. For the CDR3, the DNA is TGCGCCAGCAGCTTGACCGGGAGGGCCACAGATACGCAGTATTTT. Translated, it gives CASSLTGRATDTQYF.

This clonotype was recorded a few times. The chain has TRBV4-2 and TRBJ2-7; 8 nucleotides match TRBD1. The germline V gene has CDR1 LGHNA and CDR2 YNFKEQ. CDR3 size: 14 residues. J was trimmed by 7 bases and V by 3 bases; bases with no gene match: 8. CDR3 sequence reads: CASSQDRTGREQYF. The CDR3 coding sequence is TGTGCCAGCAGCCAGGACCGGACAGGGAGGGAGCAGTACTTC.

As regards this clonotype: A much more abundant neighbour one base away suggests this may be a read error. This chain uses TRBV4-2 with TRBJ2-2; D may be TRBD1 (6 bases). From germline, CDR1 is LGHNA and CDR2 YNFKEQ. Deletions cut 3 bases from V and 0 bases from J, with 8 bases between. The CDR3 is 15 residues long. The CDR3 is CASSQGHSNTGELFF. The CDR3 coding sequence is TGTGCCAGCAGCCAGGGACATTCGAACACCGGGGAGCTGTTTTTT.

Comments on this clonotype: Lacking the conserved final phenylalanine or tryptophan, this CDR3 likely reflects a read error. The DNA is left out, because the CDR3 cannot be placed on it with certainty; the CDR3 is given as TCRdb lists it. CDR3 amino acids: CALGGRGAAG. This chain joins TRBV3-1 and TRBJ2-2; the table names TRBD1, a call not compared with the DNA. The CDR3 is 10 amino acids in total, end residues counted. Germline V gives CDR1 LGHDT, CDR2 YNNKEL (reference sequence).

This clonotype was found a few times. V and J are TRBV19 and TRBJ2-1; 7 bases map to TRBD2. This CDR3 is 12 amino acids long. The trim removed 6 bases at V and 10 bases at J, leaving 6 bases unmatched. CDR1 and CDR2 from the germline V gene are LNHDA and SQIVND (reference sequence). This CDR3 reads CASRGLFWEQFF. DNA of the CDR3: TGTGCCAGTAGGGGACTATTTTGGGAGCAGTTCTTC.

This clonotype was observed a handful of times. V and J are TRBV27 and TRBJ1-6; D may be TRBD1 (5 bases). The V gene's germline CDR1 is MNHEY and CDR2 SMNVEV (reference sequence). The germline V and J ends were trimmed by 3 bases and 5 bases, with 8 bases remaining between them. The CDR3 is 14 amino acids. In DNA form, the CDR3 reads TGTGCCAGCAGTTTTCGGGGGGATAATTCACCCCTCCACTTT. Amino acids: CASSFRGDNSPLHF.

V usage is TRBV7-8 and J usage is TRBJ2-3, with 11 positions matching TRBD2. In germline, CDR1 is SGHVS, CDR2 FQNEAQ. V gave up 9 bases and J gave up 6 bases; unmatched junction bases: 14. The CDR3 spans 16 residues. CDR3 in amino acids: CASPGGTSGSLDTQYF. Written as DNA, the CDR3 is TGTGCCAGTCCCGGCGGCACTAGCGGGAGTTTGGATACGCAGTATTTT.

A few counts support this clonotype. This chain connects TRBV5-1 to TRBJ2-2, with D possibly being TRBD1 (6 bases). The CDR3 is 17 amino acids. Germline V gene lookup returns CDR1 SGHRS and CDR2 YFSETQ. V was shortened by 4 bases and J by 0 bases, with 16 bases between the two germline ends. CDR3 in amino acids: CASSQTPGTTNTGELFF. Written as DNA, the CDR3 is TGCGCCAGCAGCCAAACCCCCGGGACAACGAACACCGGGGAGCTGTTTTTT.

The chain combines TRBV28 with TRBJ2-3; 10 bases are shared with TRBD2. The CDR3 has 16 amino acids. With 2 bases clipped from V and 6 bases from J, the junction kept 8 bases outside the gene matches. Germline V gene lookup returns CDR1 MDHEN and CDR2 SYDVKM. CDR3 sequence reads: CASSLASGGDHDTQYF. CDR3 in DNA: TGTGCCAGCAGTTTAGCTAGCGGGGGAGATCATGATACGCAGTATTTT. The variable domain in full, completed from reference TRBV28 and TRBJ2-3, reads DVKVTQSSRYLVKRTGEKVFLECVQDMDHENMFWYRQDPGLGLRLIYFSYDVKMKEKGDIPEGYSVSREKKERFSLILESASTNQTSMYLCASSLASGGDHDTQYFGPGTRLTVL.

The rearrangement joins TRBV10-3 to TRBJ1-1; no clear D gene. V lost 6 bases to trimming and J lost 2 bases, with 13 bases between them. The germline V gene has CDR1 ENHRY and CDR2 SYGVKD. The CDR3 contains 14 residues. CDR3 DNA: TGTGCCATCAGCGACGGGAACCTTAACACTGAAGCTTTCTTT. Amino acid sequence: CAISDGNLNTEAFF.

This clonotype appeared a few times. This chain connects TRBV28 to TRBJ2-1; weak D call: TRBD2 (6 bases). Germline lookup yields CDR1 MDHEN and CDR2 SYDVKM. V shed 5 bases and J shed 4 bases, with 15 bases lying between them. The CDR3 spans 15 residues. As DNA, the CDR3 is TGTGCCAGCAGTCACCCGACTAGTGGGTACAATGAGCAGTTCTTC. It translates to CASSHPTSGYNEQFF.

The gene calls are TRBV6-1 and TRBJ2-6; TRBD1 agrees at 8 bases. The germline V gene encodes CDR1 MNHNS and CDR2 SASEGT. The CDR3 contains 16 residues. Trimming removed 5 bases from V and 1 base from J; junction bases left unmatched: 4. CDR3 protein: CASSPRTGSGANVLTF. The CDR3 bases are TGTGCCAGCAGTCCCCGGACAGGGTCTGGGGCCAACGTCCTGACTTTC.

This clonotype has a count of ten or more. This chain's CDR3 is CASSFSYLGATSSYNEQFF. The CDR3 DNA reads as TGTGCCAGCAGTTTCTCGTATCTCGGCGCCACGAGCTCCTACAATGAGCAGTTCTTC. This chain links TRBV27 with TRBJ2-1; D not resolved. Germline-derived CDR1 and CDR2 are MNHEY and SMNVEV (reference sequence). The V gene lost 3 bases and the J gene lost 0 bases, with 21 bases spanning the gap. The CDR3 loop spans 19 amino acids.

This chain uses TRBV2 with TRBJ2-7; the D is unclear. Trimming stripped 7 bases from V and 3 bases from J, with 16 bases between. The germline CDR1 and CDR2 sequences are SNHLY and FYNNEI. This CDR3 spans 14 amino acids. The CDR3: CASTTNGLHYEQYF. DNA of the CDR3: TGTGCCAGCACTACAAATGGTTTACACTACGAGCAGTACTTC.

The chain carries TRBV29-1 and TRBJ2-7, with TRBD1 matching over 12 bases. The CDR3 runs 14 residues. V was clipped by 6 bases and J by 6 bases; unmatched bases: 9. Germline V gene sequence: CDR1 SQVTM, CDR2 ANQGSEA. The CDR3 is CSVASGTGGGEQYF. The CDR3 DNA reads TGCAGCGTCGCCTCCGGGACAGGGGGCGGCGAGCAGTACTTC.

This clonotype showed up just a few times. CDR3 protein: CASSFADRDSPLHF. CDR3 bases: TGTGCCAGCAGTTTCGCGGACAGGGACTCACCCCTCCACTTT. The chain joins TRBV12-3 or TRBV12-4 to TRBJ1-6, with TRBD1 matching 8 bases. CDR3 length: 14 amino acids. J lost 10 bases, V lost 3 bases, and 5 bases had no gene match.

This clonotype was recorded at least ten times. The chain couples TRBV15 to TRBJ2-7, with D unclear. V lost 0 bases and J lost 3, with 3 bases in between. The CDR3 is made up of 12 amino acids. Germline assignment: CDR1 LNHNV and CDR2 YYDKDF (reference sequence). Here the CDR3 DNA reads TGTGCCACCAGCAGAGACGGCTACGAGCAGTACTTC. This encodes CATSRDGYEQYF.